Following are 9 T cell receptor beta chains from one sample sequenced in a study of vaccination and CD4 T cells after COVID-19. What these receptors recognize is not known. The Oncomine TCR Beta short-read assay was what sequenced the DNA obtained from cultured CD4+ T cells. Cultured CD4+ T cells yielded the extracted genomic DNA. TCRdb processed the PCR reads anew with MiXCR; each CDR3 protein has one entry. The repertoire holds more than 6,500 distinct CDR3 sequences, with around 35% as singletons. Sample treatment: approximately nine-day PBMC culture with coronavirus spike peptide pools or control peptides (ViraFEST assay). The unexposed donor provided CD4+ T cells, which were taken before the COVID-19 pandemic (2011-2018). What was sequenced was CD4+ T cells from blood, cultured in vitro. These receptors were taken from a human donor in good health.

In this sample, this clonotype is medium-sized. CDR3 in DNA: TGTGCCAGCAGCGCCTGGGGGACAGATAATTCACCCCTCCACTTT. Its translation: CASSAWGTDNSPLHF. The rearrangement uses TRBV6-1 and TRBJ1-6; 7 nucleotides match TRBD1. This CDR3 is built from 15 residues. V shed 6 bases, J shed 5 bases, and the junction held 7 bases outside the gene matches. The germline V gene has CDR1 MNHNS and CDR2 SASEGT.

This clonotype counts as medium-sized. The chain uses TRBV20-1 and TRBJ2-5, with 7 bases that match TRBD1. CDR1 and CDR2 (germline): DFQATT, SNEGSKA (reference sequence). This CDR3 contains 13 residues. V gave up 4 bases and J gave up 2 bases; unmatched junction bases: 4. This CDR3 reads CSAMGQSQETQYF. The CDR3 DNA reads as TGCAGTGCTATGGGACAGTCACAAGAGACCCAGTACTTC.

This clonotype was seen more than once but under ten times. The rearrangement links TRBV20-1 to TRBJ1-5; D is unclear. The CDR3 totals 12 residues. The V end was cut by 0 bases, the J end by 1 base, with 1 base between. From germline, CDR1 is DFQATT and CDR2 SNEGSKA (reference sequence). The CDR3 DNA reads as TGCAGTGCTAGAGAAAGCAATCAGCCCCAGCATTTT. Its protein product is CSARESNQPQHF.

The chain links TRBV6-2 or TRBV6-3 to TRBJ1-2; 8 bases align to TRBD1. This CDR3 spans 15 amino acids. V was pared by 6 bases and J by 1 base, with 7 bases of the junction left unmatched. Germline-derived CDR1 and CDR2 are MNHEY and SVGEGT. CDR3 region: CASRSSDRVNYGYTF. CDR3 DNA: TGTGCCAGCAGATCCTCGGACAGGGTTAACTATGGCTACACCTTC.

Here the CDR3 reads CASSPLAGSFYEQYF. Written as DNA, the CDR3 is TGTGCCAGCAGCCCTTTAGCGGGAAGCTTCTACGAGCAGTACTTC. This chain joins TRBV7-2 and TRBJ2-7; 8 bases line up with TRBD2. V was pared by 5 bases and J by 3 bases, with 9 bases of the junction left unmatched. The CDR3 spans 15 residues. The germline V gene has CDR1 SGHTA and CDR2 FQGNSA.

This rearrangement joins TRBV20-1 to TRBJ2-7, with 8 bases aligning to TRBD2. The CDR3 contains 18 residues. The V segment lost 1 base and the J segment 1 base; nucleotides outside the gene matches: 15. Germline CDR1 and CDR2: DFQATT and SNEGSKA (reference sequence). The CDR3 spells CSARAQRDERERSYEQYF. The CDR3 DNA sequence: TGCAGTGCTAGAGCCCAAAGGGATGAGCGGGAGAGGTCCTACGAGCAGTACTTC.

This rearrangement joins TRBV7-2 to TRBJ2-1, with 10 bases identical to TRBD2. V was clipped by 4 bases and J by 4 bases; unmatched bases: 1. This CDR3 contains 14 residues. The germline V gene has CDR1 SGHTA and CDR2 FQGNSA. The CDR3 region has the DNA TGTGCCAGCAGCTCGGGACTAGCGTACAATGAGCAGTTCTTC. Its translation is CASSSGLAYNEQFF. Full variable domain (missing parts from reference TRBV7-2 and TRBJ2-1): GAGVSQSPSNKVTEKGKDVELRCDPISGHTALYWYRQSLGQGLEFLIYFQGNSAPDKSGLPSDRFSAERTGGSVSTLTIQRTQQEDSAVYLCASSSGLAYNEQFFGPGTRLTVL.

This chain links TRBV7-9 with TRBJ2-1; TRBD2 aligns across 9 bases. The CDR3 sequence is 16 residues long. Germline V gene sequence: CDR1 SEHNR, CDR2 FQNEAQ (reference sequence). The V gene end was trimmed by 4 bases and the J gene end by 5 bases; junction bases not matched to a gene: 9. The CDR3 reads CASSWTTAGGDNEQFF. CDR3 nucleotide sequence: TGTGCCAGCAGCTGGACTACGGCGGGGGGGGACAATGAGCAGTTCTTC.

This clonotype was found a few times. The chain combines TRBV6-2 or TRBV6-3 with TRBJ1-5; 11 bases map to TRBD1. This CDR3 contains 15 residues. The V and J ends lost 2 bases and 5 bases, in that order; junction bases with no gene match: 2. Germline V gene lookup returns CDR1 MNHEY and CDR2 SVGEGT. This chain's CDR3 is CASSYGQGADQPQHF. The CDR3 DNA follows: TGTGCCAGCAGTTACGGACAGGGGGCTGATCAGCCCCAGCATTTT.